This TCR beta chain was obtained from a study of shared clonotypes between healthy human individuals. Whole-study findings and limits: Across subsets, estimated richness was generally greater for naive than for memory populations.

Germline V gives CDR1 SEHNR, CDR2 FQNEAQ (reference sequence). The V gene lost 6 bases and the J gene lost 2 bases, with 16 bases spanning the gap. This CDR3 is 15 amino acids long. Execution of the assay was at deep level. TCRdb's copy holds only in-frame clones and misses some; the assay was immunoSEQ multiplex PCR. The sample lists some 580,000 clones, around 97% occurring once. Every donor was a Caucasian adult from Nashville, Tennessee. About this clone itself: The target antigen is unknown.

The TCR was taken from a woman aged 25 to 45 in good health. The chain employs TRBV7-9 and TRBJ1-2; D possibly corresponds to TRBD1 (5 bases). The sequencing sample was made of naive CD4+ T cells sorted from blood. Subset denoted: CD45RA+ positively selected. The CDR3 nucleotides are TGTGCCAGCAGGTTTCCCGGGCAGGGCAACTATGGCTACACCTTC. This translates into CASRFPGQGNYGYTF.